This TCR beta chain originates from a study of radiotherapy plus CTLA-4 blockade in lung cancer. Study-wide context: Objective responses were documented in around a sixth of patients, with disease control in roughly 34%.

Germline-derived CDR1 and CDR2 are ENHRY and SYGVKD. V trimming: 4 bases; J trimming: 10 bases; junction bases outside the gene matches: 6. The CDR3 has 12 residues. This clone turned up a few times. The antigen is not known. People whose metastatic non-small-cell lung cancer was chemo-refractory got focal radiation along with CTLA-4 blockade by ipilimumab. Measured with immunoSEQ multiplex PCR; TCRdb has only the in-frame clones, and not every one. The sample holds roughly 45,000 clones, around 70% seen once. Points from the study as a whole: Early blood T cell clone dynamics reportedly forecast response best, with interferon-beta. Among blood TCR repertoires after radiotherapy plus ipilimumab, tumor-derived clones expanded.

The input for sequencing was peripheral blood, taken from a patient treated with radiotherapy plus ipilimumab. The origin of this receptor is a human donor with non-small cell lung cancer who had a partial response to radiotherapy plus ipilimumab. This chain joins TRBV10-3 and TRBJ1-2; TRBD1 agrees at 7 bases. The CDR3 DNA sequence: TGTGCCATCAGTGGATCGACAGGGAACTACACCTTC. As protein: CAISGSTGNYTF.